A single sample gave rise to the 10 T cell receptor beta chains below, sequenced in a study of T cells after yellow fever vaccination. TCRdb re-analysed the 5' RACE reads in MiXCR, keeping a single row per CDR3 protein. The sample records about 340,000 distinct CDR3 sequences, approximately 12% being singletons. Sequenced material: CD4+ T cells sorted from PBMCs, taken 15 days after the yellow fever booster vaccination. The receptors here all came from a man younger than 30 who received the YFV17D yellow fever vaccine.

Points on this clonotype: The junction and the germline gene differ at one end; a read error may be behind it. This rearrangement joins TRBV7-6 to TRBJ2-7, with 9 bases identical to TRBD1. This CDR3 is 15 amino acids long. Germline CDR1 reads SGHVS; CDR2 reads FNYEAQ. The CDR3 DNA is TGTGCCAGCACCTTACTTCCGGACAGGGGCCACGAGCAGTACTTC. It encodes CASTLLPDRGHEQYF.

The genes are TRBV5-1 and TRBJ1-1; the match to TRBD1 covers 7 bases. Trimming at V came to 2 bases and at J to 1 base, leaving 5 bases not matched to a gene. Germline V gives CDR1 SGHRS, CDR2 YFSETQ. This CDR3 is 15 amino acids long. The CDR3 reads CASSFTGEGNTEAFF. The CDR3 DNA sequence: TGCGCCAGCAGCTTCACAGGGGAGGGGAACACTGAAGCTTTCTTT.

This clonotype was recorded at least ten times. This chain links TRBV5-1 with TRBJ1-2; 7 nucleotides line up with TRBD1. The length of the CDR3 is 17 residues. V gave up 4 bases and J gave up 6 bases; unmatched junction bases: 18. Germline V lookup: CDR1 SGHRS, CDR2 YFSETQ. CDR3 sequence reads: CASSVTTGLPQSHGYTF. The CDR3 nucleotides read TGCGCCAGCAGCGTAACGACAGGGTTACCTCAGTCCCATGGCTACACCTTC.

This clonotype was counted a few times. The chain links TRBV5-6 to TRBJ2-1; D remains ambiguous. This CDR3 spans 11 amino acids. Germline CDR1 SGHDT, CDR2 YYEEEE. V was pared by 4 bases and J by 8 bases, with 7 bases between. The CDR3 loop is CASSRNDEQFF. The DNA of the CDR3 is TGTGCCAGCAGCAGAAACGATGAGCAGTTCTTC.

The rearrangement joins TRBV20-1 to TRBJ1-5, with D unclear. V lost 3 bases to trimming and J lost 7 bases, with 19 bases between them. The CDR3 has 15 residues. Germline V CDR1 and CDR2: DFQATT, SNEGSKA (reference sequence). DNA for the CDR3: TGCAGTGCTAGCTTAGGAGCCTCACGACGGCAGCCCCAGCATTTT. Amino acid sequence: CSASLGASRRQPQHF.

This clonotype was seen a handful of times. V usage is TRBV7-9 and J usage is TRBJ2-5; TRBD1 matches 9 bases. Germline V lookup: CDR1 SEHNR, CDR2 FQNEAQ (reference sequence). CDR3 length equals 14 residues. Trimming removed 4 bases from V and 2 bases from J; junction bases left unmatched: 2. CDR3 region: CASSSGTGQETQYF. The CDR3 region has the DNA TGTGCCAGCAGCTCCGGGACAGGGCAAGAGACCCAGTACTTC.

This clonotype was seen more than once but under ten times. The chain recombines TRBV6-6 with TRBJ1-6; 10 bases fit TRBD1. Per the germline V gene, CDR1 is MNHNY and CDR2 is SVGAGI (reference sequence). The CDR3 totals 15 residues. The ends lost 4 bases at V and 9 bases at J; junction bases unmatched: 6. This CDR3 is CASSSHGQGGSPLHF. The CDR3 nucleotides read TGTGCCAGCAGTTCCCACGGACAGGGGGGTTCACCCCTCCACTTT.

For the CDR3, the DNA is TGTGCCAGCACCCCAACGGGGGGGCCGGGTGAGACCCAGTACTTC. This gives the protein CASTPTGGPGETQYF. The rearrangement links TRBV12-3 or TRBV12-4 to TRBJ2-5; 8 bases line up with TRBD2. The CDR3 is made up of 15 amino acids. Unmatched junction bases numbered 12, after V lost 7 bases and J lost 5 bases.

Only a few counts were recorded for this clonotype. The CDR3 region has the DNA TGTGCCAGCAGCCGAGACGGATTCACAGATACGCAGTATTTT. Translated: CASSRDGFTDTQYF. V is TRBV9 and J is TRBJ2-3; D gene unclear. The CDR3 has 14 residues. The germline gives CDR1 SGDLS, CDR2 YYNGEE. V was cut by 4 bases and J by 2 bases, with 11 bases left in between.

This clonotype was counted ten times or more. V usage is TRBV29-1 and J usage is TRBJ2-5; 9 bases match TRBD1. This CDR3 has 14 residues. The germline gives CDR1 SQVTM, CDR2 ANQGSEA. The trim removed 4 bases at V and 5 bases at J, leaving 8 bases unmatched. The CDR3, as DNA: TGCAGCGTTGGTCAGGACAGGGGCGGGGAGACCCAGTACTTC. Its protein is CSVGQDRGGETQYF.